The source of this T cell receptor (beta chain) is a study of T cells after yellow fever vaccination. Study details: Fractions with few cells were prepared using SMART-Seq v4 Ultra Low Input.

Study-level results: Once the booster was given, most primary-vaccination clones reappeared, at approximately 97% for CD4 and around 90% for CD8. The study noted that FACS-sorted repertoires could contain abundant clonotypes contaminating from the bulk population.

A process of 5'RACE template switching, which added a universal primer site and UMIs, was used to make TCR cDNA. TCRdb redid the calling of the 5' RACE reads with MiXCR, one entry per CDR3 protein. The data hold 55,000 or so distinct CDR3 sequences, with about 6.6% observed a single time. This clonotype has a handful of counts. The sample was CD8+ T cells not binding an NS4B(214-222) dextramer, sorted from PBMCs, taken about 41 days after the first yellow fever vaccination. This clonotype was obtained from a man aged 18 to 29 who received the YFV17D yellow fever vaccine.

CDR3 protein: CASTGVDRSRGSNQPQHF. The CDR3 DNA reads as TGCGCCAGCACCGGGGTGGACAGGTCCCGTGGGAGCAATCAGCCCCAGCATTTT. The chain employs TRBV10-1 and TRBJ1-5; 7 nucleotides line up with TRBD1. Trimming at V came to 7 bases and at J to 1 base, leaving 16 bases not matched to a gene. Germline-derived CDR1 and CDR2 are WNHNN and SYGVQD (reference sequence). CDR3 length: 18 residues.